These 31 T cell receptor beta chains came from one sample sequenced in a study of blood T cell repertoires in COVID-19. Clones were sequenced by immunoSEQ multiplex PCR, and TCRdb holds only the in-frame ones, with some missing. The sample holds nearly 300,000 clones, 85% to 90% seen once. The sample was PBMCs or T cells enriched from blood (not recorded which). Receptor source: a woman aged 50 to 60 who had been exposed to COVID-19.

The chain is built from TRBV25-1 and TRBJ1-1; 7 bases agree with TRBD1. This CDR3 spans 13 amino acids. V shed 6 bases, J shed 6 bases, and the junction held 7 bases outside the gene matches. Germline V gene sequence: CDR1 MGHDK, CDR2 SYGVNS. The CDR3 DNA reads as TGTGCCAGCAGAGAACAGGGGACGGCTGAAGCTTTCTTT. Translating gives CASREQGTAEAFF.

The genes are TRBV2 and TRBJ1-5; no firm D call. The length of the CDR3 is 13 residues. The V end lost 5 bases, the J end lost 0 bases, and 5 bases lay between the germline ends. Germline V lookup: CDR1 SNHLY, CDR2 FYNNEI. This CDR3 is CASSSNSNQPQHF. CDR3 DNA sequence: TGTGCCAGCAGTTCAAATAGCAATCAGCCCCAGCATTTT.

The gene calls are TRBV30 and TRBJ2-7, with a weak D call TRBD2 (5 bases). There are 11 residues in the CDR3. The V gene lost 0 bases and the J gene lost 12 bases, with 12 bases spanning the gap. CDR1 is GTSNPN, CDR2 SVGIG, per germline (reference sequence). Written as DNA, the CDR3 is TGTGCCTGGAGTGTCACGAAGGGAGTGTACTTC. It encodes CAWSVTKGVYF.

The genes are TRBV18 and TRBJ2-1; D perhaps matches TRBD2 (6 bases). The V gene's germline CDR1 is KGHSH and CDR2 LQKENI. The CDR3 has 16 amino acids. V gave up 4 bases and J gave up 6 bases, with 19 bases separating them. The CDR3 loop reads CASSHSSGNSGNEQFF. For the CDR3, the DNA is TGTGCCAGCTCACACTCATCCGGGAATAGCGGCAATGAGCAGTTCTTC.

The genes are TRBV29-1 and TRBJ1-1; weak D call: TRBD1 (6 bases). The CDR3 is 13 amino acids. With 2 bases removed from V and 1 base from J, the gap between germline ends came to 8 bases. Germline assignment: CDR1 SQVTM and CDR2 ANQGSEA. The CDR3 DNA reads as TGCAGCGTTGAAACAGGGTCGAACACTGAAGCTTTCTTT. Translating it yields CSVETGSNTEAFF.

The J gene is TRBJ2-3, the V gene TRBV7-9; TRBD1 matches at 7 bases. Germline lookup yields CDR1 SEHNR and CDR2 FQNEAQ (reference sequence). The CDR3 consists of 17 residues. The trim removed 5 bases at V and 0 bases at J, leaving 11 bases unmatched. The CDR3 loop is CASSTRQGVYSTDTQYF. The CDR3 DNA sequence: TGTGCCAGCAGCACGAGACAGGGAGTATATAGCACAGATACGCAGTATTTT.

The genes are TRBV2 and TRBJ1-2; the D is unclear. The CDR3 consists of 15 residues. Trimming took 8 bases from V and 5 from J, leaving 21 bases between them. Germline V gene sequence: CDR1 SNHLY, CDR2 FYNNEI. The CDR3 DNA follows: TGTGCCAGCGAGCTTCGGGATAAACTAAATTATGGCTACACCTTC. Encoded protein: CASELRDKLNYGYTF.

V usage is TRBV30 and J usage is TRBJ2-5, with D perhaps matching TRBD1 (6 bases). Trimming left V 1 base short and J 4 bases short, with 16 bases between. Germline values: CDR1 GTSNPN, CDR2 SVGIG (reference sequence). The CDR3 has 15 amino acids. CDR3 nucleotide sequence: TGTGCCTGGAGTGCGGGCAGGGGCGAGGTAGAGACCCAGTACTTC. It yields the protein CAWSAGRGEVETQYF.

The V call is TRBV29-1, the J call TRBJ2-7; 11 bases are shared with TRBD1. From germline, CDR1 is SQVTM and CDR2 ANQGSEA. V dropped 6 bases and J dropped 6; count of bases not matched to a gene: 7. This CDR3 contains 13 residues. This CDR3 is CSVGTGTGGEQYF. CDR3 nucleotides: TGCAGCGTGGGTACCGGGACAGGGGGCGAGCAGTACTTC.

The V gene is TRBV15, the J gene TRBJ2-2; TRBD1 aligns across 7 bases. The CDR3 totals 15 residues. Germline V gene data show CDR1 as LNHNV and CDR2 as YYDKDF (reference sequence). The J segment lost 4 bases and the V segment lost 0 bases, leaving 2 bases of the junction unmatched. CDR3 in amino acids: CATSREGTVTGELFF. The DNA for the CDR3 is TGTGCCACCAGCAGAGAGGGGACAGTCACCGGGGAGCTGTTTTTT. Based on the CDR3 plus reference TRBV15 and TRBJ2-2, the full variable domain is DAMVIQNPRYQVTQFGKPVTLSCSQTLNHNVMYWYQQKSSQAPKLLFHYYDKDFNNEADTPDNFQSRRPNTSFCFLDIRSPGLGDTAMYLCATSREGTVTGELFFGEGSRLTVL.

The CDR3 DNA sequence: TGTGCCATTACCGTAACAGGTCGGAATTCACCCCTCCACTTT. Encoded protein: CAITVTGRNSPLHF. The chain uses TRBV2 and TRBJ1-6, with D possibly being TRBD1 (5 bases). Germline CDR1 reads SNHLY; CDR2 reads FYNNEI. CDR3 size: 14 residues. Trimming took off 10 bases at V and 7 bases at J, with 17 bases between the two ends.

The CDR3 sequence: CASSIEQGFEAFF. In DNA, the CDR3 is TGTGCCAGTAGTATAGAACAGGGATTTGAAGCTTTCTTT. The chain combines TRBV19 with TRBJ1-1, with a weak D call TRBD1 (6 bases). The CDR3 is 13 residues long. Germline V gene sequence: CDR1 LNHDA, CDR2 SQIVND (reference sequence). Between the trimmed V and J ends, which lost 0 bases and 7 bases, there was a span of 9 bases.

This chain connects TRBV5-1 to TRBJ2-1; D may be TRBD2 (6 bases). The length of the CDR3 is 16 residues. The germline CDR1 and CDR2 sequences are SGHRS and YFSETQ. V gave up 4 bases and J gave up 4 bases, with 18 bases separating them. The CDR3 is CASSATGLHGYNEQFF. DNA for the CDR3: TGCGCCAGCAGCGCAACGGGACTCCACGGATACAATGAGCAGTTCTTC.

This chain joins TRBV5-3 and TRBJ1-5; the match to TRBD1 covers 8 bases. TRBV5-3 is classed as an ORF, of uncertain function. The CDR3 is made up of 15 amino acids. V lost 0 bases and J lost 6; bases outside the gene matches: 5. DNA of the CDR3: TGTGCCAGAAGCTTGGGTACAGGGGGTACTCAGCCCCAGCATTTT. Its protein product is CARSLGTGGTQPQHF.

CDR3 nucleotide sequence: TGTGCCAGCAGCCAAGATCCCACCCAGTTGAACACTGAAGCTTTCTTT. Protein sequence: CASSQDPTQLNTEAFF. The genes are TRBV4-2 and TRBJ1-1; D gene uncertain. Trimming left V 0 bases short and J 0 bases short, with 11 bases between. The CDR3 consists of 16 residues. Germline V gene data show CDR1 as LGHNA and CDR2 as YNFKEQ.

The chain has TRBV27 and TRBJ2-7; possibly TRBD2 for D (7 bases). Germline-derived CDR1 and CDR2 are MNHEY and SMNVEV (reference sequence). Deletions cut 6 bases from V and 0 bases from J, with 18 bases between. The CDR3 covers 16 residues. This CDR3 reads CASRPSGGGSSYEQYF. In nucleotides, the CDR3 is TGTGCCAGCAGACCCTCTGGGGGCGGGAGCTCCTACGAGCAGTACTTC.

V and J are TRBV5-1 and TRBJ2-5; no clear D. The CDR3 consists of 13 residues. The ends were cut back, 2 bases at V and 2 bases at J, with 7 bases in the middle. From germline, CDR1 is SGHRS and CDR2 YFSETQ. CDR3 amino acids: CASSLFVQETQYF. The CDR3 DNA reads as TGCGCCAGCAGCTTATTCGTGCAAGAGACCCAGTACTTC.

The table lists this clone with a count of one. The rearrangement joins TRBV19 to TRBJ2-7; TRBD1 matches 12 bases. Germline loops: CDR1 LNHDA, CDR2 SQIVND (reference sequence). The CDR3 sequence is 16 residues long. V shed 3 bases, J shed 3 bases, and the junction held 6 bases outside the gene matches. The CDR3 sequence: CASSMGTGGADYEQYF. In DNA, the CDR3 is TGTGCCAGTAGTATGGGGACAGGGGGCGCAGACTACGAGCAGTACTTC.

CDR3 bases: TGTGCCAGCAGCGTAGATGGAGAGTCCGGGGAGCTGTTTTTT. Translated, it gives CASSVDGESGELFF. The chain carries TRBV9 and TRBJ2-2; D uncertain. Germline CDR1 reads SGDLS; CDR2 reads YYNGEE. V was cut by 0 bases and J by 6 bases, with 9 bases left in between. The CDR3 runs 14 residues.

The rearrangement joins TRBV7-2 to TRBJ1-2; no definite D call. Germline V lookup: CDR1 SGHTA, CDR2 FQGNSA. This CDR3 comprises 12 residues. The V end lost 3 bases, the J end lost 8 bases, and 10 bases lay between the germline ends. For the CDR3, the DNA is TGTGCCAGCAGCTTTAATACTCGCGGCTACACCTTC. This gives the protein CASSFNTRGYTF.

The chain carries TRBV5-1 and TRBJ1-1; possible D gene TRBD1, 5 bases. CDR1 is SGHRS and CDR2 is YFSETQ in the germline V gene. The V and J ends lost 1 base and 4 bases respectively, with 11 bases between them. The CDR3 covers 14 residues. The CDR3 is CASSLYEGATEAFF. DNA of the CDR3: TGCGCCAGCAGCTTGTATGAAGGGGCCACTGAAGCTTTCTTT.

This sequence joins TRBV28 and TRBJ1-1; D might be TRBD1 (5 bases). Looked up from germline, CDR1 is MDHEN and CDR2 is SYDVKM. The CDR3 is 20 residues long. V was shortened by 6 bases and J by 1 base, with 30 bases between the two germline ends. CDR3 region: CASSFIFQSTGQYQNTEAFF. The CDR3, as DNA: TGTGCCAGCAGCTTTATATTTCAGTCCACAGGCCAGTACCAGAACACTGAAGCTTTCTTT.

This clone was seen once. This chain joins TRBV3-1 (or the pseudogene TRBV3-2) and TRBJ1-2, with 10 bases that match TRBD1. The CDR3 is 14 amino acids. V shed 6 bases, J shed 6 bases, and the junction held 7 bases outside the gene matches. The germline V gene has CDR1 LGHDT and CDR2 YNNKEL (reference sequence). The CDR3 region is CASSQIDRGHGYTF. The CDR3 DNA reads TGTGCCAGCAGTCAGATTGACAGGGGGCATGGCTACACCTTC.

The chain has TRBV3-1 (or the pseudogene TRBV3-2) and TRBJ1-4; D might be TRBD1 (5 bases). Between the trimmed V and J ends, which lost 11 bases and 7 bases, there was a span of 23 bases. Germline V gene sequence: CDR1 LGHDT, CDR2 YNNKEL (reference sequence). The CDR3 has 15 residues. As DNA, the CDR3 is TGTGCCTCGTCAAACCCGGGTGGGGGGATTGAAAAACTGTTTTTT. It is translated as CASSNPGGGIEKLFF.

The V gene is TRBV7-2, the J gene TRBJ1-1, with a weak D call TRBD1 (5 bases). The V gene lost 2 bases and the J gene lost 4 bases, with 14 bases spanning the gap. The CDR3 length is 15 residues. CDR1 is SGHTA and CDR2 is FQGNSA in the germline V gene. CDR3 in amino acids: CASSLWGDGGTEAFF. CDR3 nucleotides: TGTGCCAGCAGCTTATGGGGAGACGGGGGCACTGAAGCTTTCTTT.

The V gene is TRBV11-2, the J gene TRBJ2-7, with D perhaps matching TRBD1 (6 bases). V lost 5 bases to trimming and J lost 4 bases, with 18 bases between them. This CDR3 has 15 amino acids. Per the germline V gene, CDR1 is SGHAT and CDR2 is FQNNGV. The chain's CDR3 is CASSPNSGAEYEQYF. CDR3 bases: TGTGCCAGCAGCCCGAATTCAGGGGCGGAGTACGAGCAGTACTTC. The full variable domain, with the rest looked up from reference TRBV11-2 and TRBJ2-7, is EAGVAQSPRYKIIEKRQSVAFWCNPISGHATLYWYQQILGQGPKLLIQFQNNGVVDDSQLPKDRFSAERLKGVDSTLKIQPAKLEDSAVYLCASSPNSGAEYEQYFGPGTRLTVT.

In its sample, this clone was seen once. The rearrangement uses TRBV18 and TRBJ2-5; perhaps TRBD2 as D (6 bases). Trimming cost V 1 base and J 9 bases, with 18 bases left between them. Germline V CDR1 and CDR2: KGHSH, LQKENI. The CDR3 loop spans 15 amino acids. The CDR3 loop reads CASSPRQGGLVAQYF. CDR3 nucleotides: TGTGCCAGCTCACCACGGCAGGGAGGCCTTGTAGCCCAGTACTTC.

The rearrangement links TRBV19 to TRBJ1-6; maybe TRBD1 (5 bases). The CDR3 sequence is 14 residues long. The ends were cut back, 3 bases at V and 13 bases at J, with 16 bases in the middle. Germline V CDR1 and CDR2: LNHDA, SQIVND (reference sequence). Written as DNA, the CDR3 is TGTGCCAGTAGTATGGCAGGGATCTCGTCGCCCCTCCACTTT. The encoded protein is CASSMAGISSPLHF.

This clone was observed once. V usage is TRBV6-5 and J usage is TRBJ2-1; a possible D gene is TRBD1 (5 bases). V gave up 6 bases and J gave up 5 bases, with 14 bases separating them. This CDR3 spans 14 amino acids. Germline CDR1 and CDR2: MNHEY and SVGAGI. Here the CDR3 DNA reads TGTGCCAGCAGCCTAGGGCCAGGGAACAATGAGCAGTTCTTC. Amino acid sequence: CASSLGPGNNEQFF.

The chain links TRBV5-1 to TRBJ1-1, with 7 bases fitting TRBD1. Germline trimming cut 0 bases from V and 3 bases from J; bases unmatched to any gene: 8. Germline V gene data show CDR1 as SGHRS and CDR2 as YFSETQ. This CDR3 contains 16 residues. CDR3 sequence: CASSLGTGGGDTEAFF. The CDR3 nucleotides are TGCGCCAGCAGCTTGGGGACAGGCGGCGGGGACACTGAAGCTTTCTTT.

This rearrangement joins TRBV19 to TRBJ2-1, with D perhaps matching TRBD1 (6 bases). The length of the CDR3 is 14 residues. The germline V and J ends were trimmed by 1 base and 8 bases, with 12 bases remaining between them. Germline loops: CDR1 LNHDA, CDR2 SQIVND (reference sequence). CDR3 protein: CASSIVGRGYEQFF. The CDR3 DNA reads TGTGCCAGTAGTATAGTAGGCAGGGGCTATGAGCAGTTCTTC.